The 23 T cell receptor beta chains below all came from one sample that was sequenced in a study of blood T cell repertoires in COVID-19. Clones were read by immunoSEQ multiplex PCR, and TCRdb kept only the in-frame ones, dropping some. The table includes 35,000 to 50,000 clones, about three quarters detected once. The specimen was peripheral blood. These receptors all come from a man aged 70 or older with active or convalescent COVID-19.

V gene TRBV30 combines with J gene TRBJ1-6; weak D call: TRBD1 (6 bases). The ends were cut back, 1 base at V and 10 bases at J, with 14 bases in the middle. The CDR3 spans 14 residues. Per germline, CDR1 GTSNPN and CDR2 SVGIG (reference sequence). CDR3 protein: CAWSDGRGVSPLHF. As DNA, the CDR3 is TGTGCCTGGAGTGATGGCAGGGGAGTGTCACCCCTCCACTTT. Drawing the rest from reference TRBV30 and TRBJ1-6, the complete variable domain is SQTIHQWPATLVQPVGSPLSLECTVEGTSNPNLYWYRQAAGRGLQLLFYSVGIGQISSEVPQNLSASRPQDRQFILSSKKLLLSDSGFYLCAWSDGRGVSPLHFGNGTRLTVT.

This clone was seen only a few times. V is TRBV19 and J is TRBJ1-5; 11 bases map to TRBD1. Germline loops: CDR1 LNHDA, CDR2 SQIVND (reference sequence). Trimming cost V 6 bases and J 7 bases; bases outside gene matches: 8. CDR3 length: 15 residues. The CDR3 loop reads CASRDSGQGAQPQHF. The CDR3, as DNA: TGTGCCAGTAGGGACTCCGGACAGGGGGCCCAGCCCCAGCATTTT.

V is TRBV4-2 and J is TRBJ1-6, with D tentatively TRBD1 (5 bases). Germline V gene sequence: CDR1 LGHNA, CDR2 YNFKEQ. Trimming cost V 0 bases and J 7 bases, with 13 bases left between them. The CDR3 sequence is 16 residues long. The CDR3 bases are TGTGCCAGCAGCCAAGAGGGGGGAATGGGGAATTCACCCCTCCACTTT. Translated, it gives CASSQEGGMGNSPLHF.

The chain combines TRBV7-9 with TRBJ1-5; no definite D call. The CDR3 spans 12 residues. Germline V lookup: CDR1 SEHNR, CDR2 FQNEAQ (reference sequence). Between the trimmed V and J ends, which lost 5 bases and 4 bases, there was a span of 6 bases. The CDR3 DNA reads TGTGCCAGCAGCCCCGTAAATCAGCCCCAGCATTTT. Encoded protein: CASSPVNQPQHF.

CDR3 nucleotides: TGTGCCAGCGGCAGGTCTAGCGGGGGGTTCGATGAGCAGTTCTTC. It translates to CASGRSSGGFDEQFF. The chain uses TRBV6-4 and TRBJ2-1; the match to TRBD2 covers 11 bases. There are 15 residues in the CDR3. Germline trimming cut 8 bases from V and 8 bases from J; bases unmatched to any gene: 11. Germline-derived CDR1 and CDR2 are MRHNA and SNTAGT.

The genes are TRBV24-1 and TRBJ2-5; possibly TRBD1 for D (6 bases). CDR1 is KGHDR and CDR2 is SFDVKD in the germline V gene. Trimming shortened V by 5 bases and J by 5 bases, and 17 bases separated the two germline ends. The CDR3 extends over 15 amino acids. CDR3 protein: CATSGGKQGYETQYF. CDR3 in DNA: TGTGCCACCAGTGGGGGGAAACAGGGATACGAGACCCAGTACTTC.

This clone was seen repeatedly, ten times or more. This chain links TRBV3-1 (or the pseudogene TRBV3-2) with TRBJ2-1; tentative D call: TRBD1 (5 bases). Germline V gives CDR1 LGHDT, CDR2 YNNKEL (reference sequence). Trimming cost V 8 bases and J 7 bases, with 15 bases left between them. The CDR3 covers 13 residues. CDR3 coding DNA: TGTGCCAGCGGAACGCAGGGTTGGAATGAGCAGTTCTTC. It codes for CASGTQGWNEQFF.

The chain links TRBV7-9 to TRBJ2-7; TRBD2 is a possible D gene (6 bases). V gave up 3 bases and J gave up 7 bases, with 10 bases separating them. There are 12 residues in the CDR3. Germline assignment: CDR1 SEHNR and CDR2 FQNEAQ (reference sequence). This CDR3 is CASSLGGWEQYF. In DNA form, the CDR3 reads TGTGCCAGCAGCTTGGGAGGCTGGGAGCAGTACTTC. Full variable domain (remainder filled in from reference TRBV7-9 and TRBJ2-7): DTGVSQNPRHKITKRGQNVTFRCDPISEHNRLYWYRQTLGQGPEFLTYFQNEAQLEKSRLLSDRFSAERPKGSFSTLEIQRTEQGDSAMYLCASSLGGWEQYFGPGTRLTVT.

The chain joins TRBV30 to TRBJ1-1, with 8 bases aligning to TRBD1. CDR3 length: 17 residues. V trimming: 0 bases; J trimming: 0 bases; junction bases outside the gene matches: 9. Germline values: CDR1 GTSNPN, CDR2 SVGIG (reference sequence). The CDR3 nucleotides read TGTGCCTGGAGTGTACCGCGGACAGGGACATTGAACACTGAAGCTTTCTTT. It is translated as CAWSVPRTGTLNTEAFF. The variable domain in full, with the rest retrieved from reference TRBV30 and TRBJ1-1, is SQTIHQWPATLVQPVGSPLSLECTVEGTSNPNLYWYRQAAGRGLQLLFYSVGIGQISSEVPQNLSASRPQDRQFILSSKKLLLSDSGFYLCAWSVPRTGTLNTEAFFGQGTRLTVV.

The chain recombines TRBV5-5 with TRBJ1-2; 7 bases map to TRBD1. The germline V gene encodes CDR1 SGHKS and CDR2 YYEKEE (reference sequence). The CDR3 runs 15 residues. V was clipped by 1 base and J by 2 bases; unmatched bases: 5. The CDR3 DNA reads as TGTGCCAGCAGCTTGTCCCAGACAGGGAACTATGGCTACACCTTC. Translating gives CASSLSQTGNYGYTF.

The rearrangement uses TRBV5-5 and TRBJ1-1, with D possibly matching TRBD1 (6 bases). The CDR3 runs 14 residues. With 4 bases removed from V and 1 base from J, the gap between germline ends came to 11 bases. Looked up from germline, CDR1 is SGHKS and CDR2 is YYEKEE (reference sequence). In nucleotides, the CDR3 is TGTGCCAGCAGCCAAACGGGACAGAACACTGAAGCTTTCTTT. It is translated as CASSQTGQNTEAFF. Full variable domain (rest looked up from reference TRBV5-5 and TRBJ1-1): DAGVTQSPTHLIKTRGQQVTLRCSPISGHKSVSWYQQVLGQGPQFIFQYYEKEERGRGNFPDRFSARQFPNYSSELNVNALLLGDSALYLCASSQTGQNTEAFFGQGTRLTVV.

The rearrangement uses TRBV3-1 (or the pseudogene TRBV3-2) and TRBJ1-4, with D hard to call. CDR1 is LGHDT and CDR2 is YNNKEL in the germline V gene (reference sequence). This CDR3 contains 15 residues. The germline V and J ends were trimmed by 4 bases and 7 bases, with 16 bases remaining between them. The CDR3: CASSRTILFGEKLFF. CDR3 coding DNA: TGTGCCAGCAGCCGAACGATCCTATTCGGTGAAAAACTGTTTTTT.

This chain links TRBV5-1 with TRBJ1-1; D is undetermined. The CDR3 is 13 residues long. Germline-derived CDR1 and CDR2 are SGHRS and YFSETQ. Trimming took 2 bases from V and 1 from J, leaving 6 bases between them. The chain's CDR3 is CASSFSGNTEAFF. The CDR3 DNA reads as TGCGCCAGCAGCTTTTCAGGGAACACTGAAGCTTTCTTT.

This clone was counted once. The CDR3 DNA reads as TGTGCCAGCAGCCATCGGACAGGGCCGAGCAATCAGCCCCAGCATTTT. As protein: CASSHRTGPSNQPQHF. The V call is TRBV5-5, the J call TRBJ1-5, with 8 bases lining up with TRBD1. V gave up 4 bases and J gave up 1 base; unmatched junction bases: 7. The CDR3 is 16 amino acids. Germline CDR1 is SGHKS and CDR2 is YYEKEE (reference sequence).

The rearrangement uses TRBV28 and TRBJ1-2; tentative D call: TRBD1 (5 bases). V was cut by 5 bases and J by 2 bases, with 12 bases left in between. The V gene's germline CDR1 is MDHEN and CDR2 SYDVKM. CDR3 size: 14 residues. Here the CDR3 DNA reads TGTGCCAGCAGTATCGACAGTACCAACTATGGCTACACCTTC. Translated: CASSIDSTNYGYTF.

This clone appeared a single time. V usage is TRBV30 and J usage is TRBJ2-7; D is uncertain. Trimming pared 2 bases from V and 5 bases from J, leaving 22 bases between. The CDR3 is 16 residues long. The germline V gene has CDR1 GTSNPN and CDR2 SVGIG (reference sequence). CDR3 residues: CAWSPPRVSTRNEQYF. CDR3 DNA sequence: TGTGCCTGGAGTCCCCCCCGGGTTTCCACGAGGAACGAGCAGTACTTC.

The V call is TRBV12-3 or TRBV12-4, the J call TRBJ2-2; a weak D match, TRBD1 (5 bases). The V and J ends lost 3 bases and 9 bases respectively, with 8 bases between them. This CDR3 contains 12 residues. The CDR3 protein is CASSFGARELFF. As DNA, the CDR3 is TGTGCCAGCAGTTTTGGGGCGCGGGAGCTGTTTTTT.

The J gene is TRBJ1-4, the V gene TRBV6-2 or TRBV6-3; no clear D. This CDR3 has 15 residues. Germline lookup yields CDR1 MNHEY and CDR2 SVGEGT. V lost 0 bases and J 0 bases, leaving 5 bases between the germline ends. CDR3 in DNA: TGTGCCAGCAGTTACTCTGGAGCAACTAATGAAAAACTGTTTTTT. This codes for CASSYSGATNEKLFF.

The gene calls are TRBV6-5 and TRBJ1-1; D gene unclear. With 2 bases removed from V and 4 bases from J, the gap between germline ends came to 11 bases. CDR3 length: 14 residues. Germline V gene data show CDR1 as MNHEY and CDR2 as SVGAGI. The CDR3 spells CASSYKARSTEAFF. In nucleotides, the CDR3 is TGTGCCAGCAGTTACAAGGCTCGGAGCACTGAAGCTTTCTTT.

The chain carries TRBV5-1 and TRBJ2-3; 9 bases map to TRBD1. The V segment lost 4 bases and the J segment 2 bases; nucleotides outside the gene matches: 5. Germline V gives CDR1 SGHRS, CDR2 YFSETQ. The CDR3 contains 15 residues. The CDR3 DNA sequence: TGCGCCAGCAGCGGGACAGGGCGGGACACAGATACGCAGTATTTT. Protein product: CASSGTGRDTDTQYF.

This clone was seen a handful of times. The chain couples TRBV24-1 to TRBJ1-5; 9 bases match TRBD1. This CDR3 region has 15 residues. The V and J ends lost 4 bases and 2 bases, in that order; junction bases with no gene match: 2. Germline CDR1 and CDR2: KGHDR and SFDVKD. This CDR3 reads CATSEGQGGNQPQHF. The CDR3 nucleotides are TGTGCCACCAGTGAGGGACAGGGCGGCAATCAGCCCCAGCATTTT.

The rearrangement uses TRBV18 and TRBJ2-7, with unresolved D. CDR3 length: 13 amino acids. Between the trimmed V and J ends, which lost 3 bases and 2 bases, there was a span of 8 bases. CDR1 is KGHSH, CDR2 LQKENI, per germline. The CDR3 DNA sequence: TGTGCCAGCTCACCCGGGTTCACCTACGAGCAGTACTTC. Amino acid sequence: CASSPGFTYEQYF.

The chain has TRBV6-5 and TRBJ2-2; 8 nucleotides agree with TRBD2. The germline V gene has CDR1 MNHEY and CDR2 SVGAGI. This CDR3 region has 13 residues. V shed 7 bases and J 5 bases; nucleotides not matched to a gene: 3. CDR3 DNA: TGTGCCAGCAAACCGGGGGGGACCGGGGAGCTGTTTTTT. Protein: CASKPGGTGELFF.